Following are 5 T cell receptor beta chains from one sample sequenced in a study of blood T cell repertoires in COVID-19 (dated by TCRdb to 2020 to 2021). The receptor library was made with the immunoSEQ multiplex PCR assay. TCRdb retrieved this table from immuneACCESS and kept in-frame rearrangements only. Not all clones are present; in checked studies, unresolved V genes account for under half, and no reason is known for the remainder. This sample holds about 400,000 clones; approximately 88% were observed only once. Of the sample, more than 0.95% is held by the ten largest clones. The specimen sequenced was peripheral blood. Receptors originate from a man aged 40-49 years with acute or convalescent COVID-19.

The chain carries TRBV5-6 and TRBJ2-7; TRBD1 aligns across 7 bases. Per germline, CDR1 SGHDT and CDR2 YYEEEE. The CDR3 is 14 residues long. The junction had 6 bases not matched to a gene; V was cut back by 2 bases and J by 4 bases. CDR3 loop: CASSFQQGPYEQYF. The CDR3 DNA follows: TGTGCCAGCAGCTTCCAACAGGGGCCGTACGAGCAGTACTTC.

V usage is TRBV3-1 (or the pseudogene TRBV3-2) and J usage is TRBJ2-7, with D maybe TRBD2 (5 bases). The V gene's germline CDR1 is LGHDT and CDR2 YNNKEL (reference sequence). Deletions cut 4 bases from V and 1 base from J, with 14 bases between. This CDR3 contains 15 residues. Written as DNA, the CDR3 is TGTGCCAGCAGCCCGTGGCCCTCGGGGTCCTACGAGCAGTACTTC. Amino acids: CASSPWPSGSYEQYF.

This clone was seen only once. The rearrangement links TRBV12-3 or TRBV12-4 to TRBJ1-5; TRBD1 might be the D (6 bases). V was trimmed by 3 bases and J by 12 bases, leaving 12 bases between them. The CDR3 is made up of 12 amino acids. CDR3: CASSLGQGIQHF. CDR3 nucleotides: TGTGCCAGCAGTTTGGGACAAGGGATCCAGCATTTT.

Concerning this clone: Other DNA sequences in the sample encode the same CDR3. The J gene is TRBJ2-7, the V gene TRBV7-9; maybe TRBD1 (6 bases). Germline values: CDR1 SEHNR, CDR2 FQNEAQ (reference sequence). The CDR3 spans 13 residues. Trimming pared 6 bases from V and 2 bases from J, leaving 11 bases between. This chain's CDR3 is CASSLDSPYEQYF. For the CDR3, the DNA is TGTGCCAGCAGTCTGGACAGTCCCTACGAGCAGTACTTC.

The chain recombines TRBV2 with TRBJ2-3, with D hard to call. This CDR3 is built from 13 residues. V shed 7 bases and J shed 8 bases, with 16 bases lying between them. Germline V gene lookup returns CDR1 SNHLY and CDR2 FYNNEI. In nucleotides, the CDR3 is TGTGCCAGCACCGGAGATATATCCGGTACGCAGTATTTT. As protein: CASTGDISGTQYF.